This TCR beta chain was observed in a study of T cell clusters in autoimmune cytopenias. Per the germline V gene, CDR1 is LNHDA and CDR2 is SQIVND (reference sequence). This CDR3 has 17 amino acids. TRB amplification used roughly 250 ng of peripheral blood genomic DNA. Multiplex touch-down PCR amplified TRB using TRB-A and TRB-B pools in one tube. Reanalyzing the multiplex PCR reads, TCRdb keeps one entry per CDR3 protein, without DNA. The sample data list roughly 6,100 distinct CDR3 sequences. Considering frequency, this clonotype is medium-sized. These data also formed part of another study, on T cell repertoires in aging, cancer and after chemotherapy.

The TCR originated in a human donor in good health. The rearrangement joins TRBV19 to TRBJ1-2; TCRdb's D call, TRBD1, is unchecked because there is no DNA. The specimen sequenced was peripheral blood. The CDR3: CASSIQAGQGAGYGYTF.